A single T cell receptor beta chain is shown here with its context. Its specificity is not known. These data come from a study of blood T cells in healthy people across ages. Every donor gave ten milliliters of peripheral blood. A second PCR, run for about 7 to 11 cycles, used a sample-barcoded 5' primer plus a J-beta primer mix. TCRdb ran MiXCR on the 5' RACE reads and lists one entry per CDR3 protein. The sample lists some 1 million distinct CDR3 sequences, under 55% occurring once. Findings and caveats of the study: It was the long-lived donors that had more naive CD4+ cells and higher diversity than aged donors. Roughly linearly, TCR beta diversity per million T cells fell as age increased. The unknown donor CMV status may have confounded expanded clonotype changes.

What was sequenced was blood. The TCR was taken from a woman in her sixties or seventies in good health.

The CDR3 spells CASTRGTGNQPQHF. The CDR3 DNA reads TGTGCCAGCACAAGAGGGACAGGCAATCAGCCCCAGCATTTT. The J gene is TRBJ1-5, the V gene TRBV12-3 or TRBV12-4; 7 bases map to TRBD1. The ends lost 7 bases at V and 2 bases at J; junction bases unmatched: 5. The CDR3 has 14 residues.